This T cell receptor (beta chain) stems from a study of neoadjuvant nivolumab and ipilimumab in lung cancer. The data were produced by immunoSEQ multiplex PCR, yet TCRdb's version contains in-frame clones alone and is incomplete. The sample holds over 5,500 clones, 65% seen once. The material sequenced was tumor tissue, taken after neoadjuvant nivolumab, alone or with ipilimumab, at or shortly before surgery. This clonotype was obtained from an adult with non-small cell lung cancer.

The CDR3 DNA reads TGTGCCAGCAGTGCTAATTGGAGGGGTCAGCCCCAGCATTTT. This sequence encodes CASSANWRGQPQHF. This rearrangement joins TRBV2 to TRBJ1-5; TRBD1 might be the D (5 bases). There are 14 residues in the CDR3. V lost 4 bases, J lost 6 bases, and 13 bases lay in between. CDR1 and CDR2 from the germline V gene are SNHLY and FYNNEI.